This TCR beta chain was sequenced in a study of early T cells in non-severe SARS-CoV-2 infection. Individual cDNA molecules were tagged with unique molecular identifiers. From the 5' RACE reads, TCRdb called clonotypes with MiXCR, one entry per CDR3 protein. The repertoire has 55,000 to 65,000 distinct CDR3 sequences, about 9.1% of them found once; the top ten carry 8% to 9%. The V end lost 8 bases, the J end lost 8 bases, and 15 bases lay between the germline ends. The CDR3 spans 11 residues. The germline CDR1 and CDR2 sequences are SQVTM and ANQGSEA. The J gene is TRBJ1-2, the V gene TRBV29-1, with no clear D. The TCR was taken from an adult who was a healthcare worker with PCR-confirmed SARS-CoV-2 infection or an uninfected control (not recorded which). Sequenced: whole blood. Here the CDR3 reads CSLRDQRGYTF. In DNA, the CDR3 is TGCAGCCTACGTGATCAGCGGGGCTACACCTTC.